Following are 26 T cell receptor beta chains from one sample sequenced in a study of blood T cell repertoires in COVID-19. Assay: immunoSEQ multiplex PCR; the TCRdb copy retains only in-frame clones and omits some. The sample shows about 310,000 clones, around 91% of them seen only once. The specimen sequenced was peripheral blood. These receptors were collected from a woman between 40 and 50 years old with COVID-19, enrolled during active disease.

In its sample, this clone was seen a few times. This rearrangement joins TRBV5-3 to TRBJ1-1, with 7 nucleotides matching TRBD1. TRBV5-3 is reported as an ORF; its role is uncertain. V shed 8 bases, J shed 6 bases, and the junction held 10 bases outside the gene matches. The CDR3 has 13 amino acids. The CDR3 is CARRDRQRPEAFF. The CDR3 coding sequence is TGTGCCAGGAGGGACAGACAGCGGCCTGAAGCTTTCTTT.

Points on this clone: The sample holds other DNA sequences that translate to the same CDR3. This chain joins TRBV18 and TRBJ2-1; perhaps TRBD1 as D (6 bases). The CDR3 is 12 residues long. From germline, CDR1 is KGHSH and CDR2 LQKENI. Trimming took 3 bases from V and 7 from J, leaving 7 bases between them. CDR3 sequence: CASSPDSNEQFF. Written as DNA, the CDR3 is TGTGCCAGCTCACCGGACAGTAATGAGCAGTTCTTC.

The genes are TRBV5-1 and TRBJ2-5; the match to TRBD1 covers 9 bases. CDR3 length equals 16 residues. J lost 5 bases, V lost 4 bases, and 12 bases had no gene match. The V gene's germline CDR1 is SGHRS and CDR2 YFSETQ. CDR3 region: CASSLYDRTGEETQYF. The CDR3 DNA is TGCGCCAGCAGCCTCTACGATAGGACAGGGGAGGAGACCCAGTACTTC.

The chain has TRBV7-9 and TRBJ1-1, with D possibly matching TRBD1 (6 bases). Germline loops: CDR1 SEHNR, CDR2 FQNEAQ (reference sequence). V lost 1 base and J 1 base, leaving 10 bases between the germline ends. CDR3 size: 15 residues. CDR3 nucleotides: TGTGCCAGCAGCTTAGGGGGGCCTAGGAACACTGAAGCTTTCTTT. This translates into CASSLGGPRNTEAFF.

The V call is TRBV9, the J call TRBJ1-6, with 8 bases that match TRBD1. Germline trimming cut 0 bases from V and 7 bases from J; bases unmatched to any gene: 12. CDR3 length equals 18 residues. The germline CDR1 and CDR2 sequences are SGDLS and YYNGEE. The CDR3 DNA reads TGTGCCAGCAGCGTAGATGCAGGGGGCAATCGTGGGAATTCACCCCTCCACTTT. Its protein product is CASSVDAGGNRGNSPLHF.

The chain is built from TRBV12-5 and TRBJ1-1; D is undetermined. The V gene's germline CDR1 is LGHNT and CDR2 FRNRAP. V shed 4 bases and J shed 7 bases, with 10 bases lying between them. This CDR3 has 12 residues. The CDR3 DNA is TGTGCTAGTGGTTCCCGTGCCAGTGAAGCTTTCTTT. Its protein is CASGSRASEAFF.

This clone was seen only a few times. The gene calls are TRBV19 and TRBJ1-5; TRBD1 matches 9 bases. Germline V gene sequence: CDR1 LNHDA, CDR2 SQIVND (reference sequence). The CDR3 length is 15 residues. The junction had 8 bases not matched to a gene; V was cut back by 7 bases and J by 4 bases. Here the CDR3 DNA reads TGTGCCAGTATTCGGACAGGGGCCCCTAATCAGCCCCAGCATTTT. Translated, it gives CASIRTGAPNQPQHF.

The CDR3 region is CASSLATAAQHF. The CDR3 DNA reads TGTGCCAGCAGTTTGGCGACTGCAGCCCAGCATTTT. The V call is TRBV12-3 or TRBV12-4, the J call TRBJ1-5; D is unclear. V was shortened by 3 bases and J by 11 bases, with 11 bases between the two germline ends. The CDR3 has 12 amino acids.

This clone was picked up one time. The chain is built from TRBV3-1 (or the pseudogene TRBV3-2) and TRBJ1-1, with 9 bases matching TRBD1. In germline, CDR1 is LGHDT, CDR2 YNNKEL (reference sequence). The junction had 4 bases not matched to a gene; V was cut back by 0 bases and J by 2 bases. The CDR3 runs 16 residues. CDR3 in amino acids: CASSQELGQGNTEAFF. In DNA, the CDR3 is TGTGCCAGCAGCCAAGAATTGGGACAGGGAAACACTGAAGCTTTCTTT.

The chain employs TRBV2 and TRBJ1-6; D possibly corresponds to TRBD1 (5 bases). Germline CDR1 reads SNHLY; CDR2 reads FYNNEI. Trimming pared 5 bases from V and 7 bases from J, leaving 15 bases between. The CDR3 is made up of 15 amino acids. The CDR3 DNA reads TGTGCCAGCAGTTCTCAAGGGGCTGGAAATTCACCCCTCCACTTT. Translated, it gives CASSSQGAGNSPLHF.

The chain employs TRBV7-9 and TRBJ1-1; possible D gene TRBD1, 6 bases. CDR1 is SEHNR, CDR2 FQNEAQ, per germline (reference sequence). Trimming took off 5 bases at V and 4 bases at J, with 11 bases between the two ends. The CDR3 runs 13 residues. CDR3 coding DNA: TGTGCCAGCAGCCGAGGGACACCCACTGAAGCTTTCTTT. It codes for CASSRGTPTEAFF.

In this sample, this clone turned up once. This chain joins TRBV5-6 and TRBJ1-1; no firm D call. Germline loops: CDR1 SGHDT, CDR2 YYEEEE. The V gene lost 4 bases and the J gene lost 5 bases, with 9 bases spanning the gap. The CDR3 covers 12 residues. CDR3 protein: CASSRPDTEAFF. The CDR3, as DNA: TGTGCCAGCAGCCGCCCAGATACTGAAGCTTTCTTT.

The J gene is TRBJ1-4, the V gene TRBV28; possibly TRBD1 for D (6 bases). This CDR3 comprises 16 residues. The germline gives CDR1 MDHEN, CDR2 SYDVKM. V lost 2 bases, J lost 7 bases, and 17 bases lay in between. The CDR3 loop is CASSLLMGAIGEKLFF. Here the CDR3 DNA reads TGTGCCAGCAGTTTACTGATGGGGGCGATTGGTGAAAAACTGTTTTTT.

V and J are TRBV5-1 and TRBJ2-7, with D unresolved. Germline lookup yields CDR1 SGHRS and CDR2 YFSETQ. The CDR3 contains 16 residues. V lost 0 bases to trimming and J lost 2 bases, with 15 bases between them. The CDR3 reads CASSLASFDMTYEQYF. CDR3 coding DNA: TGCGCCAGCAGCTTGGCTTCTTTTGACATGACCTACGAGCAGTACTTC.

The rearrangement links TRBV18 to TRBJ2-5; 9 nucleotides match TRBD1. The germline gives CDR1 KGHSH, CDR2 LQKENI. Unmatched junction bases numbered 4, after V lost 3 bases and J lost 2 bases. The CDR3 spans 15 residues. In DNA, the CDR3 is TGTGCCAGCTCACCTGGGGACAGGGTACAAGAGACCCAGTACTTC. Protein: CASSPGDRVQETQYF.

The chain is built from TRBV7-3 and TRBJ1-2, with D possibly being TRBD1 (5 bases). Between the trimmed V and J ends, which lost 6 bases and 4 bases, there was a span of 12 bases. Germline-derived CDR1 and CDR2 are SGHTA and FQGTGA. The CDR3 contains 13 residues. The CDR3 coding sequence is TGTGCCAGCAGTCCAGGGTTATCCTATGGCTACACCTTC. This sequence encodes CASSPGLSYGYTF. The whole variable domain, remainder taken from reference TRBV7-3 and TRBJ1-2, is GAGVSQTPSNKVTEKGKYVELRCDPISGHTALYWYRQSLGQGPEFLIYFQGTGAADDSGLPNDRFFAVRPEGSVSTLKIQRTERGDSAVYLCASSPGLSYGYTFGSGTRLTVV.

The chain has TRBV4-1 and TRBJ2-3; TRBD1 is a possible D gene (6 bases). CDR3 size: 16 residues. CDR1 and CDR2 (germline): MGHRA, YSYEKL. V dropped 1 base and J dropped 4 bases, with 15 bases sitting between them. The DNA of the CDR3 is TGCGCCAGCAGCCAAGTAATTCCGCCAGGGGCAGATACGCAGTATTTT. It specifies CASSQVIPPGADTQYF.

V and J are TRBV7-2 and TRBJ2-7, with TRBD1 matching over 10 bases. There are 16 residues in the CDR3. After removal of 3 bases from V and 2 bases from J, the junction contained 7 bases not matched to a gene. Germline CDR1 SGHTA, CDR2 FQGNSA. The CDR3 region has the DNA TGTGCCAGCAGCTTGTCCGGGACAGGGGTCACCTACGAGCAGTACTTC. It translates to CASSLSGTGVTYEQYF.

J is TRBJ2-7 and V is TRBV20-1; D might be TRBD2 (6 bases). From germline, CDR1 is DFQATT and CDR2 SNEGSKA (reference sequence). This CDR3 comprises 11 residues. V was shortened by 5 bases and J by 7 bases, with 12 bases between the two germline ends. This CDR3 reads CSARRLGEQYF. For the CDR3, the DNA is TGCAGTGCTCGCCGACTAGGAGAGCAGTACTTC.

V is TRBV4-3 and J is TRBJ2-1; no firm D call. The germline V gene has CDR1 LGHNA and CDR2 YSLEER. CDR3 length equals 13 residues. The V and J ends lost 1 base and 5 bases respectively, with 6 bases between them. In nucleotides, the CDR3 is TGCGCCAGCAGCCAAGGAGTAAACAATGAGCAGTTCTTC. Translation: CASSQGVNNEQFF.

CDR3 sequence: CASSLRTATNEKLFF. The CDR3 coding sequence is TGTGCCAGTAGTCTCAGGACAGCAACTAATGAAAAACTGTTTTTT. The rearrangement links TRBV19 to TRBJ1-4; D perhaps matches TRBD1 (6 bases). Trimming stripped 5 bases from V and 0 bases from J, with 10 bases between. The CDR3 has 15 residues. In germline, CDR1 is LNHDA, CDR2 SQIVND (reference sequence).

This chain connects TRBV21-1 to TRBJ2-7; the listed D gene, TRBD1, was not tested against the DNA. TRBV21-1 is shown as a pseudogene. This CDR3 contains 14 residues. CDR3 DNA sequence: TGTGCCAGCAGCAAATCAACAGCTTACTACGAGCAGTACTTC. Protein: CASSKSTAYYEQYF.

The gene calls are TRBV28 and TRBJ1-2; TRBD1 aligns across 8 bases. After removal of 7 bases from V and 7 bases from J, the junction contained 5 bases not matched to a gene. The CDR3 is 12 amino acids. Looked up from germline, CDR1 is MDHEN and CDR2 is SYDVKM. The CDR3 reads CASITGGRGYTF. DNA for the CDR3: TGTGCCAGCATAACAGGGGGTCGTGGCTACACCTTC.

Here the CDR3 reads CASSDSGFYEQYF. The CDR3 bases are TGTGCCAGCAGTGATTCAGGTTTCTACGAGCAGTACTTC. The V gene is TRBV2, the J gene TRBJ2-7; D unclear. Between the trimmed V and J ends, which lost 3 bases and 3 bases, there was a span of 9 bases. Germline assignment: CDR1 SNHLY and CDR2 FYNNEI. The CDR3 totals 13 residues. The full variable domain, its missing parts supplied by reference TRBV2 and TRBJ2-7, is EPEVTQTPSHQVTQMGQEVILRCVPISNHLYFYWYRQILGQKVEFLVSFYNNEISEKSEIFDDQFSVERPDGSNFTLKIRSTKLEDSAMYFCASSDSGFYEQYFGPGTRLTVT.

The V call is TRBV19, the J call TRBJ2-1; TRBD1 matches 7 bases. Germline loops: CDR1 LNHDA, CDR2 SQIVND (reference sequence). The CDR3 runs 14 residues. After removal of 4 bases from V and 6 bases from J, the junction contained 6 bases not matched to a gene. CDR3 sequence (DNA): TGTGCCAGTAGTAAAGGGGGCCTAGGCAATGAGCAGTTCTTC. Amino acids: CASSKGGLGNEQFF.

The chain joins TRBV28 to TRBJ2-1, with D hard to call. CDR1 and CDR2 (germline): MDHEN, SYDVKM. V lost 6 bases and J lost 2, with 8 bases in between. The CDR3 loop spans 13 amino acids. CDR3 residues: CASSPHPYNEQFF. The DNA for the CDR3 is TGTGCCAGCAGCCCACACCCCTACAATGAGCAGTTCTTC.